This T cell receptor beta chain was identified during a study of T cell responses to AZD1222 COVID-19 vaccine. Notes on the study in general: Repertoire sampling happened only post peak T cell response. Females outnumbered males among donors, who were mostly white British; clonal diversity was possibly underestimated.

Notes on this clone: Its antigen is still unknown.

The table came from immunoSEQ multiplex PCR; TCRdb's copy has only in-frame clones and leaves some out. The sample lists 200,000 or so clones, around 88% occurring once. The source was peripheral blood, collected on day 0 of AZD1222 vaccination. The TCR was taken from an adult in good health.

CDR3 loop: CASSVAGLGLNTEAFF. Here the CDR3 DNA reads TGTGCCAGCAGCGTAGCGGGGCTGGGGTTGAACACTGAAGCTTTCTTT. The V and J genes are TRBV9 and TRBJ1-1, with a weak D call TRBD1 (5 bases). The CDR3 covers 16 residues. Trimming shortened V by 0 bases and J by 0 bases, and 12 bases separated the two germline ends. Germline V gene data show CDR1 as SGDLS and CDR2 as YYNGEE.